The present TCR beta chain was sequenced within a study of blood T cell repertoires in COVID-19. Study details: Whether acute or convalescent, the COVID-19 samples came from the United States, Italy and Spain. PBMCs, B-cell-depleted T cells, or T cells provided the cDNA or gDNA that made up the material.

The CDR3 is 15 residues long. Germline V CDR1 and CDR2: MNHEY, SMNVEV (reference sequence). V lost 8 bases to trimming and J lost 8 bases; unmatched junction nucleotides: 12. In the authors' workflow: Amplification from reference gene primers served as the basis for estimated nucleated cell counts. Measured with immunoSEQ multiplex PCR; TCRdb has only the in-frame clones, and not every one. V and J calls plus clone size are reproduced from that table; the DNA served to infer D and trimming. This sample has some 100,000 clones, with roughly 86% found just once. The rearrangement joins TRBV27 to TRBJ2-3; TRBD1 matches 11 bases. The sample consisted of peripheral blood. This TCR was sampled from a woman aged 55 to 70 with acute or convalescent COVID-19. The chain's CDR3 is CASQMGTGGAGTQYF. DNA for the CDR3: TGTGCCAGCCAAATGGGGACAGGGGGTGCGGGTACGCAGTATTTT.